This T cell receptor (beta chain) was captured by sequencing in a study of CD8+CD57+ T cells in acquired aplastic anemia. Whole-study context: DNA per sorted CD4+ or CD8+ sample ranged about 0.19 to 30 ug, averaging 3.2 ug.

In regard to this clonotype: No antigen is known for it.

The template for TCR beta VDJ and CDR3 sequence profiling was genomic DNA. TCRdb reprocessed the reads via MiXCR and lists one record per CDR3 protein. The sample lists around 200,000 distinct CDR3 sequences, around 50% occurring once. This CDR3 has 15 residues. Trimming took 4 bases from V and 5 from J; bases not matched to a gene: 12. CDR1 is SGHRS and CDR2 is YFSETQ in the germline V gene. Broader study findings: Around 30 was the count of CD8+ CDR3 sequences that patients shared with controls.

Selection for sequencing was limited to patients who had shown CD8+CD57+ cell expansion by flow cytometry. This chain joins TRBV5-1 and TRBJ2-7, with 7 bases lining up with TRBD1. This TCR was sampled from a human donor with aplastic anemia. The source material was sorted CD4+, CD8+, or CD8+CD57+ T cells (not recorded which) from PBMCs. This CDR3 reads CASSLRQGAVNEQYF. The CDR3 DNA reads as TGCGCCAGCAGCCTAAGACAGGGCGCAGTAAACGAGCAGTACTTC.